This T cell receptor beta chain was identified during a study of identical twins. This clonotype has only a few counts. MiXCR, applied by TCRdb to the 5' RACE reads, yields one record per CDR3 protein. There are fewer than 550,000 distinct CDR3 sequences in the sample; more than 13% occur only once, and 0.98% lies in the top ten. The same sample was also studied in work on yellow fever vaccine responses in identical twins.

The sequenced material came from CD4+ T cells sorted from blood. This TCR was sampled from a young woman in good health.

CDR3: CASSYAGFYEQYF. The CDR3 DNA reads TGTGCCAGCAGCTACGCCGGGTTTTACGAGCAGTACTTC. The chain has TRBV7-2 and TRBJ2-7; D gene unclear. The CDR3 is 13 amino acids. CDR1 is SGHTA, CDR2 FQGNSA, per germline. V lost 4 bases and J lost 4, with 11 bases in between.